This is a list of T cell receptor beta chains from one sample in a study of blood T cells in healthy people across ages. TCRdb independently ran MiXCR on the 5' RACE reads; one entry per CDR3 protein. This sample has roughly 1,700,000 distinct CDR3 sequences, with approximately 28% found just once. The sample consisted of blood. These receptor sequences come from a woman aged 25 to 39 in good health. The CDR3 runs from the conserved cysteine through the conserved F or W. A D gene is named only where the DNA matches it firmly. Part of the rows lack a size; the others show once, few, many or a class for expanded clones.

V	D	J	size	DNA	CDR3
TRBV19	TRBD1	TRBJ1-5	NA	TGTGCCAGTACCAGATCAGGGGGCAACAATCAGCCCCAGCATTTT	CASTRSGGNNQPQHF
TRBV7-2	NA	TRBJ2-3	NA	TGTGCCAGCAGCCCCACCGGGAGCACAGATTCGCAGTATTTT	CASSPTGSTDSQYF
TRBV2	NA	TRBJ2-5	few	TGTGCCAGCACCCTCCCGAAGGGAACTGGTCAAGAGACCCAGTACTTC	CASTLPKGTGQETQYF
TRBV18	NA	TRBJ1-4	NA	TGTGCCAGCTCACCGGTAGCAGGAACCTCGGGTAATGAAAAACTGTTTTTT	CASSPVAGTSGNEKLFF
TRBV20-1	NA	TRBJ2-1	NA	TGCAGTGTGGGAAGACCTGGGACTTACAATGAGCAGTTCTTC	CSVGRPGTYNEQFF
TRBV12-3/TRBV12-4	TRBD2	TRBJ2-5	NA	TGTGCCAGCAGTCTAGGCGCTAGCGGAGGCTACGGGCAGTACTTC	CASSLGASGGYGQYF
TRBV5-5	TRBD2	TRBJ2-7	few	TGTGCCAGCAGCGTGAGCGGGGGGCCCTCCTACGAGCAGTACTTC	CASSVSGGPSYEQYF
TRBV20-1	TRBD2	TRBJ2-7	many	TGCAGTGCTGCCCTCGGGACTAGCGGAAACTACGAGCAGTACTTC	CSAALGTSGNYEQYF
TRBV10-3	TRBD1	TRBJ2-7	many	TGTGCCACCAGGGTGGGGACAGGAAAAGACGAGCAGTACTTC	CATRVGTGKDEQYF
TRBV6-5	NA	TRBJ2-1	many	TGTGCCAGCACAGAGACCCTCTACAATGAGCAGTTCTTC	CASTETLYNEQFF
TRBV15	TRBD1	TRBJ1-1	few	TGTGCCACCAGTTATTTCGGGTTCGGGACAGGGGGGTCGGTCACTGAAGCTTTCTTT	CATSYFGFGTGGSVTEAFF
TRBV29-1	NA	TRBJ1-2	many	TGCAGCGTTCAAAGGGGGGCGCGGTATGGCTACACCTTC	CSVQRGARYGYTF
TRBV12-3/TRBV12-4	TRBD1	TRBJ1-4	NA	TGTGCCAGCAGTTTAGTGGGGACAGCCGATAATAATGAAAAACTGTTTTTT	CASSLVGTADNNEKLFF
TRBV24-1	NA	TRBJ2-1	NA	TGTGCCACCAGTGCGGCGGGTCTAGGCGGCTCCTACAATGAGCAGTTCTTC	CATSAAGLGGSYNEQFF
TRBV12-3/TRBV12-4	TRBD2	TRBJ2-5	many	TGTGCCACCCAGCGGGAGGCTGTCCCACAAGAGACCCAGTACTTC	CATQREAVPQETQYF
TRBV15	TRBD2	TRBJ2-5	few	TGTGCCACCAGCAGAGATCGGGGGGACGGGGAGACCCAGTACTTC	CATSRDRGDGETQYF
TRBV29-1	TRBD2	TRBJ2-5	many	TGCAGCGTATTACTAGCGGGAGAGACCCAGTACTTC	CSVLLAGETQYF
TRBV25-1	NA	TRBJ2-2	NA	TGTGCCAGCAGAAGTGGCGGGGAGCTGTTTTTT	CASRSGGELFF
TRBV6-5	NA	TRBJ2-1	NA	TGTGCCAGCAGTTACTCTTCGCAATCTTACAGCTCCTACAATGAGCAGTTCTTC	CASSYSSQSYSSYNEQFF
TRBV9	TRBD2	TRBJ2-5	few	TGTGCCAGCAGCGTAACGACTAGCGGGAGATTTAAGGAGACCCAGTACTTC	CASSVTTSGRFKETQYF
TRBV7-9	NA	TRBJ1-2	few	TGTGCCAGCAGCCCAAATCGGGACATTGGGACTGGCTACACCTTC	CASSPNRDIGTGYTF
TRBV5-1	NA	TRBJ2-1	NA	TGCGCCAGCAGCCACGGGAGAGGGAGAAACAATGAGCAGTTCTTC	CASSHGRGRNNEQFF
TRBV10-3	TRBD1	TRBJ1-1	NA	TGTGCCATCAGTGAGCCTGACTACAGGGGAGAAGCTTTCTTT	CAISEPDYRGEAFF
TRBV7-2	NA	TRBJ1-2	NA	TGTGCCAGCAGCTCCGGGCGGCAGTATGGCTACACCTTC	CASSSGRQYGYTF
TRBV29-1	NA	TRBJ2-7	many	TGCAGCGTTGATCCGGGGCACGGAGCCTACGAGCAGTACTTC	CSVDPGHGAYEQYF
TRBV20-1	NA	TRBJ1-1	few	TGCAGTGCTAACCACGTAAGGGGTAGGGTTACTGAAGCTTTCTTT	CSANHVRGRVTEAFF
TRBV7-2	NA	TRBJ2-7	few	TGTGCCAGCAGCCCCGGGACCGCCTACAATGAGCAGTACTTC	CASSPGTAYNEQYF
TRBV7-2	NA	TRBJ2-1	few	TGTGCCAGCAGCTTAGCCTGGAATGAGCAGTTCTTC	CASSLAWNEQFF
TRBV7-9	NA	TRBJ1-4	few	TGTGCCAGCAGCGGGGGTGTCGTATTCGGGGCCGCGGATGAAAAACTGTTTTTT	CASSGGVVFGAADEKLFF
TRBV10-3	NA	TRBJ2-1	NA	TGTGCCATCAGTGGCCAGGGAATCAATGAGCAGTTCTTC	CAISGQGINEQFF
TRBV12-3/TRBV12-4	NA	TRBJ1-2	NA	TGTGCCAGCAGCCATACAGGGCGGGTTGGCTACACCTTC	CASSHTGRVGYTF
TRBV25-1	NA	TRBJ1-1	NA	TGTGCCAGCAGTGAACCGAACACTGAAGTTTTCTTT	CASSEPNTEVFF
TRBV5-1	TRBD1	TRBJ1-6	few	TGCGCCAGCAGCTATTCACCGGGACAGGAAAATTCACCCCTCCACTTT	CASSYSPGQENSPLHF
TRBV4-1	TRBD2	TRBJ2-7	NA	TGCGCCAGCAGCCGCCGTGCCTTAGCGGGAGTCGGCTATGAGCAGTACTTC	CASSRRALAGVGYEQYF
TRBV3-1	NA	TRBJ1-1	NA	TGTGCCAGCAGCCCCCAAATCAGGACTGAAGCTTTCTTT	CASSPQIRTEAFF
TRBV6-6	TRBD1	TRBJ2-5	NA	TGTGCCAGCAGTTACCGTCCCGGGACAGGAGAAGAGACCCAGTACTTC	CASSYRPGTGEETQYF
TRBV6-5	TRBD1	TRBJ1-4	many	TGTGCCAGCACCTCAGACAGGGGAAATGAAAAACTGTTTTTT	CASTSDRGNEKLFF
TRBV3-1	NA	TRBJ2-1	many	TGTGCCAGCAGCCAAGTGTCGGGAAATGAGCAGTTCTTC	CASSQVSGNEQFF